The entry below gives a single T cell receptor (beta chain) sequence along with its context. The data derive from a study of shared clonotypes between healthy human individuals. The genomic DNA of each subset was split evenly across several immunoSEQ plates. Clones were sequenced by immunoSEQ multiplex PCR, and TCRdb holds only the in-frame ones, with some missing. The sample lists roughly 320,000 clones; around 86% were seen once. With 4 bases removed from V and 1 base from J, the gap between germline ends came to 10 bases. This CDR3 contains 14 residues. Germline values: CDR1 MNHEY, CDR2 SMNVEV (reference sequence).

The chain uses TRBV27 and TRBJ1-1; tentative D call: TRBD1 (6 bases). The sequence derives from a young man in good health. The sequencing input was memory CD8+ T cells sorted from blood. Regarding subset: CD45RO+ cells pooled with CCR7-negative TemRA cells. This chain's CDR3 is CASSSLGGNTEAFF. The CDR3 region has the DNA TGTGCCAGCAGTTCCTTAGGGGGGAACACTGAAGCTTTCTTT.